The next 8 T cell receptor beta chains were all read from a single sample in a study of control samples from healthy donors and cancer patients. Repertoires were generated with immunoSEQ multiplex PCR, while TCRdb's copy carries only in-frame clones and drops some. The sample holds some 100,000 clones, about 88% seen once. The sample taken for sequencing was blood. The source of these receptors is a woman in her fifties or sixties in good health.

This chain connects TRBV5-1 to TRBJ1-6, with D maybe TRBD1 (5 bases). The CDR3 extends over 17 amino acids. V lost 6 bases and J lost 6, with 22 bases in between. Germline V gives CDR1 SGHRS, CDR2 YFSETQ. DNA of the CDR3: TGCGCCAGCACCCTCGGGAGAGGGGCGGCGGGTAATTCACCCCTCCACTTT. It is translated as CASTLGRGAAGNSPLHF.

CDR3: CATSDAGTKEPQHF. CDR3 nucleotides: TGTGCCACCAGTGATGCCGGGACGAAGGAGCCCCAGCATTTT. This sequence joins TRBV24-1 and TRBJ1-5, with a possible D match to TRBD1 (5 bases). In germline, CDR1 is KGHDR, CDR2 SFDVKD. CDR3 length: 14 residues. V was trimmed by 3 bases and J by 8 bases, leaving 13 bases between them.

This chain links TRBV19 with TRBJ2-3, with TRBD1 matching 8 bases. This CDR3 has 17 residues. The V gene end was trimmed by 7 bases and the J gene end by 1 base; junction bases not matched to a gene: 13. CDR1 LNHDA and CDR2 SQIVND come from the germline V gene (reference sequence). The CDR3 region is CASTQIGQGAGTDTQYF. In DNA form, the CDR3 reads TGTGCCAGTACCCAGATAGGACAGGGCGCAGGCACAGATACGCAGTATTTT.

With regard to this clone: One end of the junction varies from germline; a read error may be responsible. The chain employs TRBV4-2 and TRBJ2-7, with TRBD2 matching over 13 bases. This CDR3 contains 17 residues. CDR1 and CDR2 (germline): LGHNA, YNFKEQ. The CDR3 nucleotides are TGTGCCAGCAGCCCGACCCAGACTAGCGGGGGGTCCTACGAGCTGTACTTC. Residues: CASSPTQTSGGSYELYF.

V and J are TRBV19 and TRBJ1-1; D remains ambiguous. The CDR3 is 13 amino acids. Trimming cost V 6 bases and J 2 bases, with 10 bases left between them. Germline V CDR1 and CDR2: LNHDA, SQIVND (reference sequence). The CDR3 sequence is CASSSSFNTEAFF. In DNA form, the CDR3 reads TGTGCCAGTAGCTCCTCTTTCAACACTGAAGCTTTCTTT. The entire variable domain, with the rest obtained from reference TRBV19 and TRBJ1-1, is as follows: DGGITQSPKYLFRKEGQNVTLSCEQNLNHDAMYWYRQDPGQGLRLIYYSQIVNDFQKGDIAEGYSVSREKKESFPLTVTSAQKNPTAFYLCASSSSFNTEAFFGQGTRLTVV.

The chain combines TRBV12-3 or TRBV12-4 with TRBJ2-5; the D is unclear. The V and J ends lost 5 bases and 5 bases respectively, with 9 bases between them. The CDR3 is 12 residues long. The CDR3 is CASSIPGETQYF. CDR3 coding DNA: TGTGCCAGCAGTATCCCCGGGGAGACCCAGTACTTC.

The rearrangement links TRBV3-1 (or the pseudogene TRBV3-2) to TRBJ1-1; no firm D call. The CDR3 covers 15 residues. V was shortened by 0 bases and J by 4 bases, with 12 bases between the two germline ends. Germline values: CDR1 LGHDT, CDR2 YNNKEL (reference sequence). The CDR3 reads CASSQDQRFATEAFF. The CDR3 nucleotides are TGTGCCAGCAGCCAAGATCAGAGGTTTGCCACTGAAGCTTTCTTT.

The rearrangement joins TRBV7-9 to TRBJ1-2; D uncertain. In germline, CDR1 is SEHNR, CDR2 FQNEAQ (reference sequence). This CDR3 comprises 13 residues. With 2 bases removed from V and 4 bases from J, the gap between germline ends came to 8 bases. The CDR3 sequence: CASSLRPVYGYTF. CDR3 nucleotides: TGTGCCAGCAGCTTAAGACCTGTCTATGGCTACACCTTC.